These 11 T cell receptor beta chains were all obtained from the same sample, sequenced in a study of CD8+ T cells in alopecia areata. Extracted RNA was reverse transcribed, and the resulting cDNA served as sequencing template. Repertoires were generated with immunoSEQ multiplex PCR, while TCRdb's copy carries only in-frame clones and drops some. The sample contains hundreds of thousands of clones, about two thirds of which appear only once. The source was CD4+ T cells sorted from blood, collected at week 0. All receptors come from a human donor with alopecia areata.

This clone was recorded only once. This chain joins TRBV5-1 and TRBJ2-7; possibly TRBD1 or TRBD2 for D (5 bases each). V was clipped by 4 bases and J by 0 bases, with 11 bases between them. The germline V gene encodes CDR1 SGHRS and CDR2 YFSETQ. The CDR3 has 14 amino acids. The DNA for the CDR3 is TGCGCCAGCAGCCCGGCAGGGAGCTCCTACGAGCAGTACTTC. It specifies CASSPAGSSYEQYF. Filled out from reference TRBV5-1 and TRBJ2-7, the complete variable domain reads KAGVTQTPRYLIKTRGQQVTLSCSPISGHRSVSWYQQTPGQGLQFLFEYFSETQRNKGNFPGRFSGRQFSNSRSEMNVSTLELGDSALYLCASSPAGSSYEQYFGPGTRLTVT.

The chain carries TRBV5-6 and TRBJ2-3; D is perhaps TRBD2 (6 bases). In germline, CDR1 is SGHDT, CDR2 YYEEEE. The CDR3 is 14 amino acids. Trimming shortened V by 4 bases and J by 4 bases, and 13 bases separated the two germline ends. DNA for the CDR3: TGTGCCAGCAGCGGGGTTTCGGGGGCAGATACGCAGTATTTT. Translation: CASSGVSGADTQYF.

This clone was recorded a few times. This rearrangement joins TRBV29-1 to TRBJ1-5, with D uncertain. The CDR3 runs 13 residues. The V and J ends lost 5 bases and 3 bases respectively, with 11 bases between them. The germline V gene has CDR1 SQVTM and CDR2 ANQGSEA. CDR3 nucleotides: TGCAGCGTTACGGCAGATCCCAATCAGCCCCAGCATTTT. This translates into CSVTADPNQPQHF. Together with reference TRBV29-1 and TRBJ1-5, the CDR3 gives the full variable domain: SAVISQKPSRDICQRGTSLTIQCQVDSQVTMMFWYRQQPGQSLTLIATANQGSEATYESGFVIDKFPISRPNLTFSTLTVSNMSPEDSSIYLCSVTADPNQPQHFGDGTRLSIL.

V and J are TRBV29-1 and TRBJ2-3, with a weak D call TRBD2 (6 bases). The CDR3 sequence is 12 residues long. Trimming pared 7 bases from V and 4 bases from J, leaving 12 bases between. The germline CDR1 and CDR2 sequences are SQVTM and ANQGSEA. The CDR3 is CSGGTGADTQYF. The CDR3 DNA reads TGCAGCGGAGGGACTGGGGCAGATACGCAGTATTTT.

V is TRBV5-6 and J is TRBJ1-2; 9 bases match TRBD1. Germline assignment: CDR1 SGHDT and CDR2 YYEEEE. V dropped 2 bases and J dropped 4; count of bases not matched to a gene: 6. This CDR3 spans 15 amino acids. The CDR3 sequence: CASSFSDRGFYGYTF. DNA of the CDR3: TGTGCCAGCAGCTTTTCGGACAGGGGATTCTATGGCTACACCTTC.

The chain has TRBV25-1 and TRBJ1-1; D gene unclear. V lost 1 base and J lost 8, with 11 bases in between. The CDR3 covers 13 residues. Germline loops: CDR1 MGHDK, CDR2 SYGVNS. In DNA form, the CDR3 reads TGTGCCAGCAGTGAATGGAACGGGTCAGAAGCTTTCTTT. Translated: CASSEWNGSEAFF.

The V gene is TRBV6-6, the J gene TRBJ1-5, with D tentatively TRBD1 (6 bases). Germline CDR1 is MNHNY and CDR2 is SVGAGI (reference sequence). V lost 5 bases and J 4 bases, leaving 18 bases between the germline ends. This CDR3 contains 16 residues. The CDR3 sequence is CASSGNIGQLNQPQHF. The CDR3, as DNA: TGTGCCAGCAGTGGCAACATAGGACAGCTAAATCAGCCCCAGCATTTT.

V usage is TRBV7-2 and J usage is TRBJ1-6; a weak D match, TRBD1 (5 bases). CDR1 and CDR2 (germline): SGHTA, FQGNSA. The V end was cut by 4 bases, the J end by 7 bases, with 11 bases between. The CDR3 is 14 amino acids. The CDR3 DNA sequence: TGTGCCAGCAGCTGGGGGAGCGGGAATTCACCCCTCCACTTT. It translates to CASSWGSGNSPLHF.

This clone was seen once. The chain is built from TRBV4-1 and TRBJ1-2; 8 bases agree with TRBD1. Looked up from germline, CDR1 is MGHRA and CDR2 is YSYEKL. V shed 4 bases and J 6 bases; nucleotides not matched to a gene: 10. The CDR3 is 15 amino acids. The CDR3 reads CASSPLQDRANGYTF. CDR3 in DNA: TGCGCCAGCAGCCCACTCCAGGACAGGGCAAATGGCTACACCTTC.

V usage is TRBV29-1 and J usage is TRBJ1-2; D gene unclear. This CDR3 region has 14 residues. Germline loops: CDR1 SQVTM, CDR2 ANQGSEA. The V gene lost 2 bases and the J gene lost 4 bases, with 14 bases spanning the gap. The CDR3 nucleotides read TGCAGCGTTGAACGCGGCAGCAGTGGCTATGGCTACACCTTC. This codes for CSVERGSSGYGYTF.

V usage is TRBV14 and J usage is TRBJ1-2; 11 bases map to TRBD1. V shed 8 bases and J 7 bases; nucleotides not matched to a gene: 3. Germline lookup yields CDR1 SGHDN and CDR2 FVKESK. The CDR3 has 12 residues. This CDR3 is CASGTGGAGYTF. The DNA of the CDR3 is TGTGCCAGCGGGACAGGGGGTGCTGGCTACACCTTC.